One and the same sample provided the 7 T cell receptor beta chains below, sequenced in a study of early stage breast cancer tumors. Repertoires were generated with immunoSEQ multiplex PCR, while TCRdb's copy carries only in-frame clones and drops some. This table has roughly 34,000 clones, roughly 70% appearing once. The sample consisted of blood. Every receptor here comes from a person between 60 and 69 years old with breast cancer.

The chain recombines TRBV5-6 with TRBJ2-4, with 8 bases identical to TRBD2. Germline V gene lookup returns CDR1 SGHDT and CDR2 YYEEEE. The V segment lost 4 bases and the J segment 0 bases; nucleotides outside the gene matches: 12. This CDR3 is built from 18 residues. CDR3 nucleotides: TGTGCCAGCAGCGTCGGTTTATGGACTAGCTCAGCCAAAAACATTCAGTACTTC. Protein: CASSVGLWTSSAKNIQYF.

The sample holds a few counts of this clone. The rearrangement joins TRBV5-6 to TRBJ2-7; 7 nucleotides align to TRBD1. CDR1 and CDR2 (germline): SGHDT, YYEEEE. J gave up 6 bases and V 4 bases, and 7 bases lay outside the gene matches. This CDR3 is 13 amino acids long. The CDR3 region has the DNA TGTGCCAGCAGCACCGGGACAGTCCTCGAGCAGTACTTC. Amino acid sequence: CASSTGTVLEQYF.

The chain uses TRBV13 and TRBJ1-4; D is perhaps TRBD1 (5 bases). Germline V lookup: CDR1 PRHDT, CDR2 FYEKMQ (reference sequence). The CDR3 consists of 15 residues. Trimming stripped 3 bases from V and 3 bases from J, with 11 bases between. CDR3 residues: CASSLAGGANEKLFF. The CDR3 DNA is TGTGCCAGCAGCTTGGCAGGAGGGGCTAATGAAAAACTGTTTTTT.

V gene TRBV11-2 combines with J gene TRBJ2-5; D possibly uses TRBD1 or TRBD2 (5 bases each). The V end lost 2 bases, the J end lost 3 bases, and 16 bases lay between the germline ends. The CDR3 covers 16 residues. Looked up from germline, CDR1 is SGHAT and CDR2 is FQNNGV. The CDR3 sequence is CASSLWKTGTEETQYF. For the CDR3, the DNA is TGTGCCAGCAGCTTATGGAAAACCGGGACGGAAGAGACCCAGTACTTC.

This chain uses TRBV4-1 with TRBJ2-7; perhaps TRBD2 as D (5 bases). The germline V gene has CDR1 MGHRA and CDR2 YSYEKL. CDR3 length equals 15 residues. The germline V and J ends were trimmed by 2 bases and 6 bases, with 17 bases remaining between them. CDR3 region: CASSQFLRPRGEQYF. CDR3 nucleotides: TGCGCCAGCAGCCAATTCCTCAGGCCCCGGGGCGAGCAGTACTTC.

This clone was recorded a few times. The chain links TRBV2 to TRBJ1-2; weak D call: TRBD1 (5 bases). Germline V lookup: CDR1 SNHLY, CDR2 FYNNEI. The V end was cut by 7 bases, the J end by 6 bases, with 18 bases between. CDR3 length equals 14 residues. The CDR3 region has the DNA TGTGCCAGCATACTGGAATGGGGGGTGGATGGCTACACCTTC. Its translation: CASILEWGVDGYTF.

Regarding this clone: Mismatch with germline at one junction end may stem from a read error. V usage is TRBV7-7 and J usage is TRBJ2-2, with 14 bases matching TRBD2. Germline V CDR1 and CDR2: SSHAT, FNYEAQ (reference sequence). CDR3 size: 18 residues. This chain's CDR3 is CASSYLGLAGARPGELFF. Here the CDR3 DNA reads TGTGCTAGCAGCTACCTGGGACTAGCGGGGGCCCGACCCGGGGAGCTGTTTTTT.